The sequence of this T cell receptor (beta chain) was determined in a study of Graves' ophthalmopathy and Graves' hyperthyroidism. Whole-study context: Peripheral blood collection took place at initial diagnosis, before any treatment.

This clonotype was seen many times. Its antigen is not known. Among the exclusions were patients with other autoimmune diseases, uncontrolled infections, pregnancy or lactation. RNA transcripts were the source from which TCR beta CDR3 regions were amplified. After a first-round RT-PCR with HTBI primers, a second-round multiplex PCR was run. TCRdb reprocessed the multiplex PCR reads with MiXCR, giving one entry per CDR3 protein. Among about 210,000 distinct CDR3 sequences listed, 29% were seen once. Germline CDR1 LNHDA, CDR2 SQIVND (reference sequence). Trimming took 4 bases from V and 3 from J; bases not matched to a gene: 3. The CDR3 is 15 amino acids. Study-level points and caveats: Prediction of ophthalmopathy progression reached around 70% sensitivity and approximately 74% specificity.

The sequenced sample consisted of peripheral blood. V and J are TRBV19 and TRBJ1-5, with 10 bases that match TRBD1. The clonotype comes from a man aged 45-65 years with Graves' ophthalmopathy. CDR3 coding DNA: TGTGCCAGTAGTAGACAGGGGGCCTTCAATCAGCCCCAGCATTTT. Translating gives CASSRQGAFNQPQHF.